These T cell receptor beta chains were read from a single sample in a study of blood T cell repertoires in COVID-19. Produced via immunoSEQ multiplex PCR; TCRdb's table is partial and in-frame only. The table records approximately 250,000 clones, 75% to 85% of them present only once. The sequencing input was peripheral blood. The receptors were sampled from a woman in her thirties or forties who had recovered from COVID-19. Each CDR3 is given with its conserved first and last residue. Each record gives: D gene, J gene, clone size, V gene, CDR3 protein, CDR3 DNA. D genes are given only for firm matches. Clone size is stated in some rows and not others, as once, few, many or a class when expanded.

>TRBD1|TRBJ2-7|.|TRBV6-2/TRBV6-3
CASSEDPGGPYEQYF
TGTGCCAGCAGTGAGGACCCAGGGGGACCCTACGAGCAGTACTTC
>.|TRBJ2-2|few|TRBV10-1
CASRDYPNTGELFF
TGCGCCAGCAGGGACTACCCGAACACCGGGGAGCTGTTTTTT
>TRBD2|TRBJ2-1|.|TRBV3-1/TRBV3-2
CASSGLAAYNEQFF
TGTGCCAGCAGTGGACTAGCGGCCTACAATGAGCAGTTCTTC
>TRBD1|TRBJ2-5|.|TRBV2
CASREGTGQETQYF
TGTGCCAGCAGGGAGGGGACAGGGCAAGAGACCCAGTACTTC
>TRBD2|TRBJ2-3|.|TRBV19
CASSTDLAGGTDTQYF
TGTGCCAGTAGTACCGACCTAGCGGGGGGCACAGATACGCAGTATTTT
>.|TRBJ1-1|.|TRBV7-2
CASSLTTGNTEAFF
TGTGCCAGCAGCCTAACGACAGGGAACACTGAAGCTTTCTTT
>.|TRBJ1-3|few|TRBV19
CASSPTGSGNTIYF
TGTGCCAGTAGCCCCACGGGGTCTGGAAACACCATATATTTT
>TRBD1|TRBJ1-3|.|TRBV5-5
CASSLLGQGGNTIYF
TGTGCCAGCAGCTTGTTGGGACAGGGGGGAAACACCATATATTTT
>.|TRBJ1-2|.|TRBV6-5
CASTKQGANYGYTF
TGTGCCAGCACCAAACAGGGCGCAAACTATGGCTACACCTTC
>.|TRBJ1-1|.|TRBV7-9
CASSLLSGWDTEAFF
TGTGCCAGCAGCTTACTCTCAGGATGGGACACTGAAGCTTTCTTT
>TRBD1|TRBJ1-1|.|TRBV7-9
CASSLTGQGRTEAFF
TGTGCCAGCAGCCTGACCGGACAGGGACGGACTGAAGCTTTCTTT
>TRBD2|TRBJ2-1|.|TRBV3-1/TRBV3-2
CASSQRPGGLDEQFF
TGTGCCAGCAGCCAACGACCGGGGGGATTGGATGAGCAGTTCTTC
>TRBD1|TRBJ1-1|.|TRBV7-2
CAGKRGQSNTEAFF
TGTGCCGGAAAAAGGGGACAGTCCAACACTGAAGCTTTCTTT
>.|TRBJ1-1|.|TRBV7-9
CASSLDGGTEAFF
TGTGCCAGCAGCTTAGATGGGGGGACTGAAGCTTTCTTT
>TRBD2|TRBJ2-3|.|TRBV15
CATSRRLAGATDTQYF
TGTGCCACCAGCAGAAGACTAGCGGGAGCCACAGATACGCAGTATTTT
>.|TRBJ1-5|.|TRBV2
CASIPEINQPQHF
TGTGCCAGCATTCCAGAAATCAATCAGCCCCAGCATTTT
>TRBD1|TRBJ2-2|.|TRBV3-1/TRBV3-2
CASSQDRGQVTGELFF
TGTGCCAGCAGCCAAGACAGGGGACAGGTCACCGGGGAGCTGTTTTTT
>.|TRBJ2-3|.|TRBV3-1/TRBV3-2
CASSQDSGGATDTQYF
TGTGCCAGCAGCCAAGATAGTGGCGGGGCCACAGATACGCAGTATTTT
>.|TRBJ2-1|.|TRBV4-2
CASSQDLDSYNEQFF
TGTGCCAGCAGCCAAGATCTAGATTCCTACAATGAGCAGTTCTTC
>.|TRBJ2-7|.|TRBV18
CASSQQDSYEQYF
TGTGCCAGCTCACAACAAGACTCCTACGAGCAGTACTTC
>.|TRBJ1-1|medium-sized|TRBV19
CASRSGFHTEAFF
TGTGCCAGTAGGTCCGGGTTCCACACTGAAGCTTTCTTT
>.|TRBJ1-2|.|TRBV29-1
CSVDSLNYGYTF
TGCAGCGTAGACAGCCTTAACTATGGCTACACCTTC
>TRBD1|TRBJ2-5|.|TRBV5-4
CASSPTGEWGETQYF
TGTGCCAGCAGTCCCACAGGGGAGTGGGGAGAGACCCAGTACTTC
>TRBD1|TRBJ1-2|.|TRBV19
CASGAQGRVGYTF
TGTGCCAGTGGCGCACAGGGGAGAGTTGGCTACACCTTC
>TRBD1|TRBJ1-4|.|TRBV9
CASSPRQGNEKLFF
TGTGCCAGCAGCCCCCGACAGGGTAATGAAAAACTGTTTTTT
>.|TRBJ1-4|.|TRBV5-1
CASSDTGATNEKLFF
TGCGCCAGCAGCGATACAGGTGCAACTAATGAAAAACTGTTTTTT
>.|TRBJ1-5|.|TRBV7-3
CASSLSGRAYSNQPQHF
TGTGCCAGCAGCTTAAGTGGGAGGGCCTATAGCAATCAGCCCCAGCATTTT
>TRBD1|TRBJ1-1|.|TRBV7-6
CASSLSPGQGRYTEAFF
TGTGCCAGCAGCTTAAGCCCTGGACAGGGAAGATACACTGAAGCTTTCTTT
>.|TRBJ2-5|.|TRBV3-1/TRBV3-2
CASSQGAGPGETQYF
TGTGCCAGCAGCCAAGGAGCTGGTCCGGGAGAGACCCAGTACTTC
>TRBD1|TRBJ1-1|.|TRBV6-6
CASRGQGAAYTEAFF
TGTGCCAGCAGAGGACAGGGGGCCGCTTACACTGAAGCTTTCTTT
>.|TRBJ1-1|.|TRBV7-9
CASSEQGNTEAFF
TGTGCCAGCAGCGAACAGGGGAACACTGAAGCTTTCTTT
>.|TRBJ1-5|.|TRBV6-5
CASSSGQANQPQHF
TGTGCCAGCAGCTCGGGACAAGCCAATCAGCCCCAGCATTTT
>TRBD1|TRBJ1-1|.|TRBV18
CASSPDRDAEAFF
TGTGCCAGCTCACCGGACAGGGACGCTGAAGCTTTCTTT
>TRBD2|TRBJ2-1|.|TRBV6-6
CASLRASGAVRNEQFF
TGTGCCAGCCTCCGAGCTAGCGGGGCGGTGCGTAATGAGCAGTTCTTC
>TRBD1|TRBJ2-2|.|TRBV10-3
CAISDRGPSTGELFF
TGTGCCATCAGTGACAGGGGGCCGAGCACCGGGGAGCTGTTTTTT
>.|TRBJ1-3|.|TRBV27
CASSLSETGNTIYF
TGTGCCAGCAGTTTATCAGAGACTGGAAACACCATATATTTT
>.|TRBJ1-1|few|TRBV28
CASETGGGGTEAFF
TGTGCCAGCGAAACGGGGGGCGGGGGCACTGAAGCTTTCTTT
>TRBD1|TRBJ2-7|once|TRBV2
CASSGQGTTYEQYF
TGTGCCAGCAGTGGACAGGGGACAACCTACGAGCAGTACTTC
>.|TRBJ2-3|.|TRBV10-3
CAISESADTQYF
TGTGCCATCAGTGAGTCCGCAGATACGCAGTATTTT
>.|TRBJ2-2|few|TRBV7-2
CASSSTRANTGELFF
TGTGCCAGCAGCTCTACGCGGGCGAACACCGGGGAGCTGTTTTTT
>.|TRBJ1-3|.|TRBV2
CASFYSGNTIYF
TGTGCCAGCTTCTACAGTGGAAACACCATATATTTT
>TRBD1|TRBJ1-1|.|TRBV7-2
CASTRPQGTEAFF
TGTGCCAGCACCAGGCCACAGGGGACTGAAGCTTTCTTT
>.|TRBJ1-1|.|TRBV20-1
CSARRNTEAFF
TGCAGTGCTAGGAGAAACACTGAAGCTTTCTTT
>TRBD1|TRBJ1-2|.|TRBV10-3
CAITGTDGVGGYTF
TGTGCCATCACTGGGACAGATGGTGTTGGGGGCTACACCTTC
>.|TRBJ2-6|.|TRBV7-8
CASSPLRVSSGANVLTF
TGTGCCAGCAGCCCCTTGAGGGTTAGCTCTGGGGCCAACGTCCTGACTTTC
>.|TRBJ1-4|.|TRBV7-2
CASSLAPTAGNEKLFF
TGTGCCAGCAGCTTAGCCCCTACAGCCGGAAATGAAAAACTGTTTTTT
>.|TRBJ1-3|.|TRBV7-9
CASSLVESSGNTIYF
TGTGCCAGCAGCTTAGTCGAGAGCTCTGGAAACACCATATATTTT
>TRBD1|TRBJ1-2|.|TRBV7-2
CASSLDRGDYGYTF
TGTGCCAGCAGCTTAGACAGGGGTGATTATGGCTACACCTTC
>.|TRBJ2-7|.|TRBV7-2
CASSLGGGRNEQYF
TGTGCCAGCAGCCTGGGGGGGGGCCGGAACGAGCAGTACTTC
>.|TRBJ1-4|.|TRBV14
CASSQNRANEKLFF
TGTGCCAGCAGCCAAAATCGGGCTAATGAAAAACTGTTTTTT
>TRBD1|TRBJ1-1|.|TRBV28
CASSLGGTASEAFF
TGTGCCAGCAGTTTAGGGGGGACAGCCAGTGAAGCTTTCTTT
>TRBD1|TRBJ2-7|few|TRBV6-6
CASRRDRLYEQYF
TGTGCCAGCAGGAGGGACAGGCTCTACGAGCAGTACTTC
>.|TRBJ1-2|few|TRBV6-2/TRBV6-3
CASSGQTYGYTF
TGTGCCAGCAGCGGGCAGACCTATGGCTACACCTTC
>TRBD2|TRBJ2-5|.|TRBV29-1
CSVTSGDETQYF
TGCAGCGTTACTAGCGGGGATGAGACCCAGTACTTC
>TRBD1|TRBJ1-3|.|TRBV6-5
CASSYSGDSSGNTIYF
TGTGCCAGCAGTTACTCGGGGGACAGCTCTGGAAACACCATATATTTT